These T cell receptor beta chains were read from a single sample in a study of spatial heterogeneity in lung cancer. TCRdb redid the calling of the 5' RACE reads with MiXCR, one entry per CDR3 protein. The table lists 5,000 to 6,500 distinct CDR3 sequences, 18% of them singletons, with approximately 16% in the top ten. The sample consisted of normal lung tissue next to the tumor, taken at surgery. The receptors shown here come from a male donor with early-stage non-small cell lung cancer. CDR3s include the opening cysteine and the closing phenylalanine or tryptophan. D genes are given only for firm matches. The size entry is marked missing in some rows and otherwise reads once, few, many or a size class.

TRBV12-3/TRBV12-4	.	TRBJ2-3	.	TGTGCCAGCAGTTTCGGTCAGGGCACAGATACGCAGTATTTT	CASSFGQGTDTQYF
TRBV10-1	.	TRBJ2-7	.	TGCGCCAGCGGGGCCACCTCCTACGAGCAGTACTTC	CASGATSYEQYF
TRBV18	.	TRBJ2-1	.	TGTGCCAGCTCACCACAGTTAAACAATGAGCAGTTCTTC	CASSPQLNNEQFF
TRBV7-9	medium-sized	TRBJ2-6	.	TGTGCCAGCAGCCTTGTTTCTGGGGCCAACGTCCTGACTTTC	CASSLVSGANVLTF
TRBV7-2	.	TRBJ2-7	.	TGTGCCAGCAGCCGAGACGTCAGCTCCTACGAGCAGTACTTC	CASSRDVSSYEQYF
TRBV20-1	few	TRBJ2-7	TRBD2	TGCAGTGCTAGAGACAGCGGGAGGGCCGACGAGCAGTACTTC	CSARDSGRADEQYF
TRBV28	few	TRBJ2-7	TRBD2	TGTGCCAGCACCCGGACTAGCGGGAAAGTCGAGCAGTACTTC	CASTRTSGKVEQYF
TRBV6-1	.	TRBJ2-5	TRBD1	TGTGCCAGCAGTCCCTCCGGACAGGCCCGGACCCAGTACTTC	CASSPSGQARTQYF
TRBV5-1	many	TRBJ2-3	.	TGCGCCACCCAACAGGCGGGACGGGCAGATACGCAGTATTTT	CATQQAGRADTQYF
TRBV7-8	.	TRBJ1-1	.	TGTGCCAGCAGCTTCACAGGGGAAGCTTTCTTT	CASSFTGEAFF
TRBV7-9	medium-sized	TRBJ2-5	.	TGTGCCAGCAGCCCAAATATCCGGTTGGCTATTGAGACCCAGTACTTC	CASSPNIRLAIETQYF
TRBV28	.	TRBJ2-1	TRBD2	TGTGCCACTGGGGGGACTAGCATCCACAATGAGCAGTTCTTC	CATGGTSIHNEQFF
TRBV27	few	TRBJ2-5	.	TGTGCCAGCAGTTTTTTGGACTCCCCAGAGACCCAGTACTTC	CASSFLDSPETQYF
TRBV30	medium-sized	TRBJ2-2	.	TGTGCCCAAATAGGCTGGGCTGCCGGGGAGCTGTTTTTT	CAQIGWAAGELFF
TRBV7-6	large	TRBJ2-5	.	TGTGCCAGCAGCTTAGGTGTCGGAGGGCCCCAAGAGACCCAGTACTTC	CASSLGVGGPQETQYF
TRBV9	few	TRBJ1-1	.	TGTGCCAGCAGCGTAGGTCAGGGGACGGACACTGAAGCTTTCTTT	CASSVGQGTDTEAFF
TRBV10-3	.	TRBJ2-1	TRBD2	TGTGCCATCAGTGAGGCTAGCGGGAGTTCCCACAATGAGCAGTTCTTC	CAISEASGSSHNEQFF
TRBV30	few	TRBJ2-7	TRBD2	TGTGCCTGGAAGGGACTAGGCTCCTACGAGCAGTACTTC	CAWKGLGSYEQYF
TRBV6-6	.	TRBJ1-6	TRBD1	TGTGCCAGCAAAGGACAGGCAGATTCACCCCTCCACTTT	CASKGQADSPLHF
TRBV15	.	TRBJ2-1	.	TGTGCCACCAGCAGAGTAACTACCTTAGAGCAGTTCTTC	CATSRVTTLEQFF
TRBV6-1	few	TRBJ2-7	.	TGTGCCAGCACTTACGAGGGGTCAGTCAAGAGGCAGTACTTC	CASTYEGSVKRQYF
TRBV7-9	hyperexpanded	TRBJ1-1	TRBD1	TGTGCCAGCAGCCCAATCGGACAGGCTCGCCTTGAAGCTTTCTTT	CASSPIGQARLEAFF
TRBV7-6	medium-sized	TRBJ2-3	.	TGTGCCAGCAAGGGGGTGACCACAGATACGCAGTATTTT	CASKGVTTDTQYF
TRBV30	few	TRBJ2-7	.	TGTGCCTGGAGAGAGGGTTCGCGCGAGCAGTACTTC	CAWREGSREQYF
TRBV7-8	many	TRBJ2-3	.	TGTGCCAGCAGCTCGGACCGCACAGATACGCAGTATTTT	CASSSDRTDTQYF
TRBV28	few	TRBJ1-1	.	TGTGCCAGCAGTCCGCGGACGACCCTGGGAGCTTTCTTT	CASSPRTTLGAFF
TRBV29-1	large	TRBJ2-7	.	TGCAGCGTCGTGTTCTCCGACAGGATTTACGAGCAGTACTTC	CSVVFSDRIYEQYF
TRBV5-1	few	TRBJ1-2	.	TGCGCCAGCAGCCCGGACCTTTCTAACTATGGCTACACCTTC	CASSPDLSNYGYTF
TRBV29-1	medium-sized	TRBJ1-1	.	TGCAGCGTTGAACTCTCGGAAGCTTTCTTT	CSVELSEAFF
TRBV11-3	.	TRBJ2-1	.	TGTGCCAGCAGCTTAGAACCCACCTACAATGAGCAGTCCTTC	CASSLEPTYNEQSF
TRBV5-5	few	TRBJ2-5	.	TGTGCCAGCAGCTTGGGAGGACACCAAGAGACCCAGTACTTC	CASSLGGHQETQYF
TRBV18	few	TRBJ1-2	.	TGTGCCAGCTCACCACCGCCGGGCAGGGGCTATGGCTACACCTTC	CASSPPPGRGYGYTF
TRBV3-1	few	TRBJ2-1	.	TGTGCCAGCAGCCAGTCCAGGGGGGAGACCTACAATGAGCAGTTCTTC	CASSQSRGETYNEQFF
TRBV12-3/TRBV12-4	.	TRBJ2-1	.	TGTGCCAGCACCCCCGCAGGGGCTATCGGGCAGTTCTTC	CASTPAGAIGQFF
TRBV7-2	.	TRBJ1-2	.	TGTGCCAGCAGCTGGGGAAGGGAGGACGGCTACACCTTC	CASSWGREDGYTF
TRBV7-6	few	TRBJ2-5	.	TGTGCCAGCAGTGGGTTGCTCATTGGGGAGACCCAGTACTTC	CASSGLLIGETQYF
TRBV7-2	few	TRBJ2-2	.	TGTGCCAGCAGCTTACTCAGGGGCACCGGGGAGCTGTTTTTT	CASSLLRGTGELFF
TRBV7-9	medium-sized	TRBJ2-7	TRBD2	TGTGCCAGCAGCTTAGACCCCCGGACTAGCGGGAAGCAGTACTTC	CASSLDPRTSGKQYF
TRBV4-2	medium-sized	TRBJ2-7	.	TGTGCCAGCAGCCAAGATCTAAGTTCGGTAGCGGTATCCTACGAGCAGTACTTC	CASSQDLSSVAVSYEQYF
TRBV20-1	.	TRBJ2-7	.	TGCAGTGCTAGAGATGTACGTCAGGACTACGAGCAGTACTTC	CSARDVRQDYEQYF
TRBV20-1	large	TRBJ2-2	.	TGCAGTGCTAGAGCGGGAGCCGGGGAGCTGTTTTTT	CSARAGAGELFF
TRBV30	.	TRBJ1-6	.	TGTGCCTGGAGGCCGCACAGCTATAATTCACCCCTCCACTTT	CAWRPHSYNSPLHF
TRBV7-9	.	TRBJ1-1	.	TGTGCCAGCACCGCCGGGTTAACTGAAGCTTTCTTT	CASTAGLTEAFF
TRBV6-5	.	TRBJ2-7	.	TGTGCCAGCAGCTCAGCCGGGGGAACGTTCGAGCAGTACTTC	CASSSAGGTFEQYF
TRBV5-1	many	TRBJ2-5	.	TGCGCCAGCAGCTTGTCGAACCAAGGGGAGACCCAGTACTTC	CASSLSNQGETQYF
TRBV20-1	few	TRBJ2-7	.	TGCAGTGCTAGACGGGGTACTACCTACGAGCAGTACTTC	CSARRGTTYEQYF
TRBV18	medium-sized	TRBJ2-7	.	TGTGCCAGCTCCCCAACTGTAGCCTACGAGCAGTACTTC	CASSPTVAYEQYF
TRBV7-2	once	TRBJ2-1	TRBD1	TGTGCCAGCAGCTTCTCCGGGACAGTCTACAATGAGCAGTTCTTC	CASSFSGTVYNEQFF
TRBV5-4	.	TRBJ2-5	TRBD1	TGTGCCAGCAGCGCCCCCCGGGGGACAGGGGATCAAGAGACCCAGTACTTC	CASSAPRGTGDQETQYF
TRBV12-2	large	TRBJ2-4	.	TGTGCAAGTCGCTTCATTCGCAGGGACAAAAACATTCAGTACTTC	CASRFIRRDKNIQYF
TRBV20-1	few	TRBJ2-2	TRBD2	TGCAGTGCGGTCCGCCGGGACTACAACACCGGGGAGCTGTTTTTT	CSAVRRDYNTGELFF
TRBV20-1	few	TRBJ2-5	.	TGCAGTGCTAGGAAGCTGGAATGGCAAGAGACCCAGTACTTC	CSARKLEWQETQYF
TRBV29-1	medium-sized	TRBJ2-5	TRBD1	TGCAGCGGTACACCCCTGGACAGGGGTGTCGAGACCCAGTACTTC	CSGTPLDRGVETQYF